Listed below are T cell receptor beta chains from one sample, sequenced in a study of Graves' ophthalmopathy and Graves' hyperthyroidism. One entry per CDR3 protein, called by TCRdb with MiXCR from the multiplex PCR reads. The data hold over a million distinct CDR3 sequences, with about 35% observed a single time. The sample consisted of peripheral blood or thyroid tissue (not recorded which). The origin of the receptors is an adult man with Graves' hyperthyroidism. The CDR3 runs from the conserved cysteine through the conserved F or W. Fields, in order: clone size, D gene, J gene, V gene, CDR3 DNA, CDR3 protein. D genes are given only for firm matches. Some rows have no size entry. The others give once, few or many, or a class for an expanded clone.

abundance: NA
d_gene: NA
j_gene: TRBJ2-6
v_gene: TRBV10-3
CDR3nt: TGTGCCTCTTTGAGACAGGGGGCCAACGTCCTGACTTTC
CDR3aa: CASLRQGANVLTF

abundance: NA
d_gene: NA
j_gene: TRBJ1-1
v_gene: TRBV3-1
CDR3nt: TGTGCCACCCGCCGCAGGGGAATGAACACTGAAGCTTTCTTT
CDR3aa: CATRRRGMNTEAFF

abundance: NA
d_gene: NA
j_gene: TRBJ1-5
v_gene: TRBV11-2
CDR3nt: TGTGCCAGCAGCTTAGTGCAGGGGCAAGAGCATTTT
CDR3aa: CASSLVQGQEHF

abundance: NA
d_gene: TRBD1
j_gene: TRBJ2-2
v_gene: TRBV10-3
CDR3nt: TGTGCCAGCACCTACAGGGGGCGATCCGGGGAGCTGTTTTTT
CDR3aa: CASTYRGRSGELFF

abundance: many
d_gene: NA
j_gene: TRBJ2-5
v_gene: TRBV7-2
CDR3nt: TGTGCCAGCAGCTTAGTAAGCGGGTTAGGGACCCAGTACTTC
CDR3aa: CASSLVSGLGTQYF

abundance: NA
d_gene: TRBD2
j_gene: TRBJ2-3
v_gene: TRBV7-2
CDR3nt: TGTGCCAGCAGCCCAACTAGCGGGAGTGGGTATGGCACAGATACGCAGTATTTT
CDR3aa: CASSPTSGSGYGTDTQYF

abundance: many
d_gene: TRBD1
j_gene: TRBJ1-5
v_gene: TRBV4-1
CDR3nt: TGCGCCAGCAGCCAGACAGGGTGGGATCAGCCCCAGCATTTT
CDR3aa: CASSQTGWDQPQHF

abundance: many
d_gene: TRBD1
j_gene: TRBJ1-6
v_gene: TRBV5-1
CDR3nt: TGCGCCAGCAGCTGGGGACAGGACCTTGGGGCCCTCCACTTT
CDR3aa: CASSWGQDLGALHF

abundance: many
d_gene: NA
j_gene: TRBJ2-2
v_gene: TRBV19
CDR3nt: TGTGCCAGTAAGGACGGACAGATGAACACCGGGGAGCTGTTTTTT
CDR3aa: CASKDGQMNTGELFF

abundance: few
d_gene: TRBD2
j_gene: TRBJ2-7
v_gene: TRBV7-9
CDR3nt: TGTGCCAGCGGGGCGGGGGGGGACTCCTACGAGCAGTACTTC
CDR3aa: CASGAGGDSYEQYF